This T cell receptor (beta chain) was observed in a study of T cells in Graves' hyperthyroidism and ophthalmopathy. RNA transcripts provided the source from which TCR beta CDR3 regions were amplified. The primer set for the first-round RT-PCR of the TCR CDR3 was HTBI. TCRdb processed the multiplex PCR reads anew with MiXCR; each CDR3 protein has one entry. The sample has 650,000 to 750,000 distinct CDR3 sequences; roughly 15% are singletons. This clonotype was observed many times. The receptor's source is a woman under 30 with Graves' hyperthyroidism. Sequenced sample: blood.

For the CDR3, the DNA is TGCGCCAGCAGCCCCACTAGGATGAACTACGAGCAGTACTTC. The encoded protein is CASSPTRMNYEQYF. The chain joins TRBV4-3 to TRBJ2-7; perhaps TRBD2 as D (5 bases). Germline CDR1 and CDR2: LGHNA and YSLEER. V lost 4 bases, J lost 3 bases, and 13 bases lay in between. The CDR3 contains 14 residues.